A selection of T cell receptor beta chains follows, all from one sample in a study of blood T cell repertoires in COVID-19. Assay used: immunoSEQ multiplex PCR; TCRdb lists only in-frame clones, some missing. Of 59,000 or so clones listed, roughly 83% are singletons. Sequencing was performed on peripheral blood. The receptors stem from a human donor in a cohort sampled during active COVID-19. The conserved cysteine and the conserved F or W are not part of the CDR3 here. Each record gives: CDR3 protein, J gene, V gene.

cdr3_aa: ASSTRTGGEYEQY
j_call: TRBJ2-7
v_call: TRBV7-2

cdr3_aa: ASSEYGTLDPDTQY
j_call: TRBJ2-3
v_call: TRBV6-1

cdr3_aa: ASRTGGSDYGYT
j_call: TRBJ1-2
v_call: TRBV6-5

cdr3_aa: AISAAGGPSMQETQY
j_call: TRBJ2-5
v_call: TRBV10-3

cdr3_aa: ASSSSPSGAPEYGYT
j_call: TRBJ1-2
v_call: TRBV7-2

cdr3_aa: ASSQDEGSQETQY
j_call: TRBJ2-5
v_call: TRBV4-3

cdr3_aa: ASSLTPGLVEETQY
j_call: TRBJ2-5
v_call: TRBV5-5

cdr3_aa: ASSRTELYGYT
j_call: TRBJ1-2
v_call: TRBV12-3/TRBV12-4

cdr3_aa: ASIGTASPTYEQY
j_call: TRBJ2-7
v_call: TRBV2

cdr3_aa: ASSNPGGVVSDEQF
j_call: TRBJ2-1
v_call: TRBV19

cdr3_aa: ASSLAPGQGSGYT
j_call: TRBJ1-2
v_call: TRBV7-2

cdr3_aa: ASQRVMALHSTDTQY
j_call: TRBJ2-3
v_call: TRBV4-2

cdr3_aa: ASSFGSINQPQH
j_call: TRBJ1-5
v_call: TRBV5-6

cdr3_aa: ASSPGQGGSGANVLT
j_call: TRBJ2-6
v_call: TRBV5-4

cdr3_aa: AISDEGSTEAF
j_call: TRBJ1-1
v_call: TRBV10-3

cdr3_aa: ASRPPGQRTEAF
j_call: TRBJ1-1
v_call: TRBV28

cdr3_aa: ASSGDREGYYNEQF
j_call: TRBJ2-1
v_call: TRBV7-2

cdr3_aa: ATTGNYEQY
j_call: TRBJ2-7
v_call: TRBV6-5

cdr3_aa: ASSYTGLAGGPGEQF
j_call: TRBJ2-1
v_call: TRBV6-2/TRBV6-3

cdr3_aa: ASSFGRGGFGYT
j_call: TRBJ1-2
v_call: TRBV7-2